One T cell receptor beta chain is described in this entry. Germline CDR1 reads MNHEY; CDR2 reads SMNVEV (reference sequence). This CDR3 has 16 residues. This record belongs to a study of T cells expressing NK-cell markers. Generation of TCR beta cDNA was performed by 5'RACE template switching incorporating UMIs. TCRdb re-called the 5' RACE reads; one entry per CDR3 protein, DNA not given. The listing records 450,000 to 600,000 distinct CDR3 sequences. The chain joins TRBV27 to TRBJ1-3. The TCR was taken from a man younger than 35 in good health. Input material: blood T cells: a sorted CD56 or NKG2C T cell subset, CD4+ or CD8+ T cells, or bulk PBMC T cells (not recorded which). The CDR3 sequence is CASSLSTRTSGNTIYF.